This T cell receptor (beta chain) comes out of a study of T cell responses to AZD1222 COVID-19 vaccine. Study-level results: Epitopes outside B.1.351 and B.1.1.7 mutated regions reportedly drew nearly half of spike TCRs. Clonal diversity may have been underestimated, and the donors were mostly white British, with more females than males.

As concerns this clone: Its antigen is not identified.

Assay: immunoSEQ multiplex PCR; the TCRdb copy retains only in-frame clones and omits some. Among some 200,000 clones listed, 93% were seen once. CDR3 length: 14 amino acids. The germline V and J ends were trimmed by 0 bases and 5 bases, with 10 bases remaining between them. The V gene's germline CDR1 is LGHNA and CDR2 YNFKEQ. Recipients boosted at about 4 weeks or about 12 weeks are pooled. This TCR was recovered from an adult who received the AZD1222 COVID-19 vaccine. J is TRBJ1-1 and V is TRBV4-2, with TRBD1 as a possible D gene (5 bases). The starting material was peripheral blood, obtained 28 days after the second AZD1222 dose. The CDR3 DNA sequence: TGTGCCAGCAGCCAAGATCAGGGAAGGACTGAAGCTTTCTTT. Residues: CASSQDQGRTEAFF.